This entry features one TCR beta chain sequence. As yet, its antigen is unknown. Regions amplified from RNA transcripts were the TCR beta CDR3 regions. An initial round of RT-PCR targeting the TCR CDR3 relied on the HTBI primer set. TCRdb reprocessed the multiplex PCR reads with MiXCR, giving one entry per CDR3 protein. Of more than 500,000 distinct CDR3 sequences in the sample, 15% to 20% are singletons; the top ten hold less than 30%. Germline CDR1 is LGHNA and CDR2 is YSLEER. V was shortened by 1 base and J by 1 base, with 16 bases between the two germline ends. This CDR3 region has 17 residues. Under 3 months was the duration of disease in ophthalmopathy patients, who also had a Clinical Activity Score of at least 3 and a NOSPECS grade of at least 4. Every diagnosis used clinical symptoms, serum thyroxine and TRAb, thyroid ultrasound and orbital computed tomography. The sample is drawn from a study of T cells in Graves' hyperthyroidism and ophthalmopathy.

Study outcomes and limitations: Also found in blood were most expanded thyroid clonotypes above 0.001.

The source material was blood. This receptor was obtained from a woman aged 25 to 39 with Graves' ophthalmopathy. The rearrangement links TRBV4-3 to TRBJ1-1; D is uncertain. CDR3 DNA sequence: TGCGCCAGCAGCCAAGTCCACGACGGCGGGTGGAACACTGAAGCTTTCTTT. Translating it yields CASSQVHDGGWNTEAFF.